This T cell receptor beta chain was found in a study of blood T cell repertoires in COVID-19. Study summary: The origin of the acute and convalescent COVID-19 samples was the United States, Italy and Spain. In each case, the material was cDNA or gDNA derived from T cells, B-cell-depleted T cells, or PBMCs.

In germline, CDR1 is SGHDT, CDR2 YYEEEE. The CDR3 is 14 residues long. Trimming at V came to 4 bases and at J to 1 base, leaving 4 bases not matched to a gene. As originally analysed: Researchers report that nucleated cell counts were estimated from reference gene primer amplification. Profiling relied on immunoSEQ multiplex PCR, and the TCRdb table lists in-frame clones only, not all of them. That table is the source of V, J and clone size, and D and trimming were worked out from the DNA. The sample includes under 150,000 clones, around 77% of them seen just once. The sequence came from a human donor in a cohort sampled during active COVID-19. The chain links TRBV5-6 to TRBJ1-1, with 7 nucleotides matching TRBD1. The source material was peripheral blood. The CDR3 DNA is TGTGCCAGCAGCATGGGACAGCCGAACACTGAAGCTTTCTTT. It is translated as CASSMGQPNTEAFF.